This T cell receptor (beta chain) was obtained from a study of technical replicates of blood from several donors. The assay was immunoSEQ multiplex PCR, and TCRdb's table has in-frame clones only and misses some. The data show tens of thousands of clones, over 80% seen once. The CDR3 has 14 amino acids. Germline V gene lookup returns CDR1 ENHRY and CDR2 SYGVKD. Trimming took off 6 bases at V and 3 bases at J, with 12 bases between the two ends. The chain has TRBV10-3 and TRBJ1-5, with D maybe TRBD1 (5 bases). What was sequenced was T cells isolated from PBMCs. The source of this sequence is a human donor in good health. The CDR3 here is CAIRRGLDNQPQHF. DNA of the CDR3: TGTGCCATCAGAAGGGGACTAGACAATCAGCCCCAGCATTTT.